A selection of T cell receptor beta chains follows, all from one sample in a study of T cell responses to AZD1222 COVID-19 vaccine. TCRdb's table, derived via immunoSEQ multiplex PCR, lists solely in-frame clones and lacks some. The sample lists fewer than 180,000 clones, 80% to 95% seen once, with roughly 3.3% in the top ten. Specimen: peripheral blood, collected 28 days after the second AZD1222 dose. These TCRs come from an adult who received the AZD1222 COVID-19 vaccine. Both conserved end residues are part of each CDR3. D genes are given only for firm matches. Clone size appears in some rows only: once, few, many, or a class for an expanded clone.

cdr3_length j_call clone_size v_call d_call cdr3_nt cdr3_aa
17 TRBJ2-7 once TRBV4-1 . TGCGCCAGCAGCCACAGTGCTTCGGACCACTACTCCTACGAGCAGTACTTC CASSHSASDHYSYEQYF
13 TRBJ1-5 . TRBV30 TRBD1 TGTGCCTGGAGCCCAATCAGGGGGCAGCCCCAGCATTTT CAWSPIRGQPQHF
15 TRBJ2-7 . TRBV4-1 TRBD1 TGCGCCAGCAGCAATCCGGGACAGGGTACCTACGAGCAGTACTTC CASSNPGQGTYEQYF
13 TRBJ1-1 . TRBV28 . TGTGCCAGCAGTTTCGGGGGGGCTTTTGAAGCTTTCTTT CASSFGGAFEAFF
13 TRBJ2-5 . TRBV18 . TGTGCCAGCTCACCACCTAGCTCTGAGACCCAGTACTTC CASSPPSSETQYF
14 TRBJ1-5 . TRBV7-2 . TGTGCCAGCAGCAAAGGGGCCAGGAATCAGCCCCAGCATTTT CASSKGARNQPQHF
14 TRBJ1-5 few TRBV3-1/TRBV3-2 . TGTGCCAGCAGTCCCTCGGCAGGGAGCCAGCCCCAGCATTTT CASSPSAGSQPQHF
15 TRBJ1-6 . TRBV2 . TGTGCCAGCAGTATCCGGAGCTCCTATAATTCACCCCTCCACTTT CASSIRSSYNSPLHF
17 TRBJ1-1 . TRBV27 TRBD1 TGTGCCAGCAGGAGCCTTCGACAGGGGCCACTTCGTGCTGAAGCTTTCTTT CASRSLRQGPLRAEAFF
16 TRBJ2-5 . TRBV7-8 TRBD2 TGTGCCAGCAGTCCAGGGTCTAGCGGAAAACAAGAGACCCAGTACTTC CASSPGSSGKQETQYF
13 TRBJ1-2 . TRBV12-3/TRBV12-4 . TGTGCCAGCAGTTTAGTGACAGTAAGAGGCTACACCTTC CASSLVTVRGYTF
15 TRBJ1-4 . TRBV19 . TGTGCCAGTAGTATACTGCAGGGCCCCGGGGAAAAACTGTTTTTT CASSILQGPGEKLFF
13 TRBJ1-4 . TRBV12-3/TRBV12-4 . TGTGCCAGCAGTTTTCAGGGAGGTGGGAAACTGTTTTTT CASSFQGGGKLFF
15 TRBJ1-4 . TRBV11-2 TRBD1 TGTGCCAGCAGCTTAGGGGGACAGGACTGGGAAAAACTGTTTTTT CASSLGGQDWEKLFF
12 TRBJ1-1 . TRBV29-1 . TGCAGCGTTGTGGGGGATTGGACTGAAGCTTTCTTT CSVVGDWTEAFF
14 TRBJ2-1 . TRBV10-1 TRBD1 TGCGCCAGCAGTTTACAGGGGCTAGGCAATGAGCAGTTCTTC CASSLQGLGNEQFF
15 TRBJ2-7 . TRBV3-1/TRBV3-2 TRBD2 TGTGCCAGCAGCCAAGAGACTAGCGGGAGTTACGAGCAGTACTTC CASSQETSGSYEQYF
18 TRBJ2-5 . TRBV4-1 TRBD1 TGCGCCAGCAGCCAATACGTACGGGACAGGGGGCTTGGAGAGACCCAGTACTTC CASSQYVRDRGLGETQYF